The 27 T cell receptor beta chains presented below share a single source sample, sequenced in a study of OX40 agonist ivuxolimab in advanced cancers. Assay used: immunoSEQ multiplex PCR; TCRdb lists only in-frame clones, some missing. The profile covers under 95,000 clones, with around 86% appearing a single time and about 6.9% taken by the ten largest. The specimen comprised CD4+ or CD8+ T cells sorted from blood, sampled in a trial of the OX40 agonist ivuxolimab. Every receptor here comes from an adult with an advanced solid tumor such as melanoma, head and neck, liver or kidney cancer.

The chain links TRBV7-3 to TRBJ1-5; D unclear. The V and J ends lost 2 bases and 7 bases respectively, with 6 bases between them. Germline CDR1 is SGHTA and CDR2 is FQGTGA. This CDR3 contains 12 residues. The chain's CDR3 is CASSLSWQPQHF. In nucleotides, the CDR3 is TGTGCCAGCAGCTTATCCTGGCAGCCCCAGCATTTT. The whole variable domain, remainder taken from reference TRBV7-3 and TRBJ1-5, is GAGVSQTPSNKVTEKGKYVELRCDPISGHTALYWYRQSLGQGPEFLIYFQGTGAADDSGLPNDRFFAVRPEGSVSTLKIQRTERGDSAVYLCASSLSWQPQHFGDGTRLSIL.

V is TRBV2 and J is TRBJ2-1, with D tentatively TRBD1 (6 bases). V was pared by 5 bases and J by 8 bases, with 22 bases between. Germline CDR1 and CDR2: SNHLY and FYNNEI. The CDR3 is 16 residues long. Here the CDR3 reads CASSPRTGQPLDEQFF. The CDR3 DNA reads as TGTGCCAGCAGTCCCCGAACCGGACAGCCCCTCGATGAGCAGTTCTTC. The full variable domain, completed using reference TRBV2 and TRBJ2-1, is EPEVTQTPSHQVTQMGQEVILRCVPISNHLYFYWYRQILGQKVEFLVSFYNNEISEKSEIFDDQFSVERPDGSNFTLKIRSTKLEDSAMYFCASSPRTGQPLDEQFFGPGTRLTVL.

The rearrangement links TRBV4-3 to TRBJ2-1; 11 bases fit TRBD2. This CDR3 spans 15 amino acids. The V segment lost 4 bases and the J segment 6 bases; nucleotides outside the gene matches: 5. Germline V CDR1 and CDR2: LGHNA, YSLEER. CDR3 sequence reads: CASSPGLAVLNEQFF. The CDR3 nucleotides are TGCGCCAGCAGCCCGGGACTAGCGGTCCTCAATGAGCAGTTCTTC.

The chain carries TRBV7-9 and TRBJ2-1; perhaps TRBD1 as D (6 bases). This CDR3 spans 14 amino acids. Per germline, CDR1 SEHNR and CDR2 FQNEAQ (reference sequence). With 4 bases removed from V and 3 bases from J, the gap between germline ends came to 10 bases. The CDR3 loop is CASSSGAGYNEQFF. Written as DNA, the CDR3 is TGTGCCAGCAGCTCAGGGGCGGGCTACAATGAGCAGTTCTTC.

The rearrangement uses TRBV5-4 and TRBJ2-7, with 8 bases fitting TRBD2. The germline gives CDR1 SGHNT, CDR2 YYREEE (reference sequence). The CDR3 runs to 15 residues. The J segment lost 6 bases and the V segment lost 2 bases, leaving 10 bases of the junction unmatched. Here the CDR3 DNA reads TGTGCCAGCAGCTTCGCGGGAGGCCCAACGGGCGAGCAGTACTTC. Protein: CASSFAGGPTGEQYF.

V usage is TRBV6-5 and J usage is TRBJ2-1; tentative D call: TRBD2 (5 bases). With 10 bases removed from V and 6 bases from J, the gap between germline ends came to 13 bases. Germline CDR1 MNHEY, CDR2 SVGAGI. The length of the CDR3 is 12 residues. The CDR3 reads CATTVRVNEQFF. In DNA form, the CDR3 reads TGTGCCACAACAGTGAGGGTCAATGAGCAGTTCTTC.

This chain links TRBV19 with TRBJ2-1, with D possibly matching TRBD2 (6 bases). The CDR3 sequence is 16 residues long. Germline CDR1 and CDR2: LNHDA and SQIVND (reference sequence). V was shortened by 1 base and J by 4 bases, with 14 bases between the two germline ends. CDR3 sequence: CASSIGSGWTYNEQFF. CDR3 coding DNA: TGTGCCAGTAGTATAGGAAGCGGGTGGACTTACAATGAGCAGTTCTTC.

V gene TRBV18 combines with J gene TRBJ2-7, with D tentatively TRBD2 (5 bases). Germline V lookup: CDR1 KGHSH, CDR2 LQKENI. CDR3 size: 16 residues. V was trimmed by 0 bases and J by 2 bases, leaving 14 bases between them. CDR3 in amino acids: CASSPPGSRETYEQYF. The CDR3 nucleotides read TGTGCCAGCTCACCACCGGGTTCGAGGGAGACCTACGAGCAGTACTTC.

A single count supports this clone. V gene TRBV7-2 combines with J gene TRBJ2-2, with a tentative D call TRBD2 (6 bases). V was trimmed by 8 bases and J by 5 bases, leaving 24 bases between them. CDR3 size: 17 residues. Germline V gene lookup returns CDR1 SGHTA and CDR2 FQGNSA. The CDR3 nucleotides read TGTGCCAGCTCCAGCCCCCCGGGAAGGAGGGGAACCGGGGAGCTGTTTTTT. Amino acid sequence: CASSSPPGRRGTGELFF.

The V and J genes are TRBV9 and TRBJ1-1; D remains unclear. The V gene lost 3 bases and the J gene lost 3 bases, with 9 bases spanning the gap. From germline, CDR1 is SGDLS and CDR2 YYNGEE. The CDR3 extends over 13 amino acids. CDR3 residues: CASSAIQYTEAFF. CDR3 sequence (DNA): TGTGCCAGCAGCGCAATCCAATACACTGAAGCTTTCTTT.

The V call is TRBV21-1, the J call TRBJ2-3. TRBV21-1 is a known pseudogene. CDR3 length equals 15 residues. CDR3 residues: CARKYNLGKADTQYF. CDR3 DNA: TGTGCCAGGAAATATAATCTTGGGAAAGCAGATACGCAGTATTTT.

This clone was found a few times. This chain joins TRBV19 and TRBJ1-2; tentative D call: TRBD1 (6 bases). The V gene lost 4 bases and the J gene lost 5 bases, with 8 bases spanning the gap. The length of the CDR3 is 12 residues. CDR1 and CDR2 (germline): LNHDA, SQIVND (reference sequence). The CDR3 loop is CASSRGHYGYTF. DNA for the CDR3: TGTGCCAGTAGTAGGGGGCATTATGGCTACACCTTC.

This clone was seen a single time. This chain connects TRBV9 to TRBJ2-3; D unclear. The CDR3 is made up of 13 amino acids. Per germline, CDR1 SGDLS and CDR2 YYNGEE. V was pared by 4 bases and J by 3 bases, with 9 bases between. The CDR3 DNA sequence: TGTGCCAGCAGCACCCGACCAACAGATACGCAGTATTTT. Its translation: CASSTRPTDTQYF.

CDR3 sequence reads: CASSVQAGGRETQYF. The CDR3 nucleotides read TGTGCCAGCAGCGTTCAAGCGGGAGGTCGAGAGACCCAGTACTTC. V and J are TRBV9 and TRBJ2-5; 9 bases align to TRBD2. The length of the CDR3 is 15 residues. Germline V lookup: CDR1 SGDLS, CDR2 YYNGEE. V lost 2 bases, J lost 4 bases, and 6 bases stayed unmatched.

This CDR3 is CASSTGTSGGSYEQYF. Here the CDR3 DNA reads TGTGCCAGCAGCACTGGGACTAGCGGGGGTTCCTACGAGCAGTACTTC. The V and J genes are TRBV13 and TRBJ2-7, with 14 bases identical to TRBD2. Per the germline V gene, CDR1 is PRHDT and CDR2 is FYEKMQ (reference sequence). Trimming took 5 bases from V and 1 from J; bases not matched to a gene: 4. The CDR3 extends over 16 amino acids.

The gene calls are TRBV19 and TRBJ2-1; D perhaps matches TRBD2 (7 bases). This CDR3 has 15 residues. From germline, CDR1 is LNHDA and CDR2 SQIVND (reference sequence). Trimming took off 5 bases at V and 6 bases at J, with 17 bases between the two ends. The CDR3 nucleotides are TGTGCCAGTAGTCCGGCGGGGGCCCCCTTCAATGAGCAGTTCTTC. Protein: CASSPAGAPFNEQFF.

The chain employs TRBV7-9 and TRBJ2-3; tentative D call: TRBD1 (5 bases). CDR1 and CDR2 from the germline V gene are SEHNR and FQNEAQ (reference sequence). The CDR3 is 14 amino acids. V was trimmed by 6 bases and J by 6 bases, leaving 16 bases between them. CDR3 nucleotide sequence: TGTGCCAGCAGTTATACCGGGTCAGGGGATACGCAGTATTTT. Translation gives CASSYTGSGDTQYF.

The chain employs TRBV30 and TRBJ1-5; unclear D gene. V lost 1 base, J lost 0 bases, and 4 bases lay in between. Germline V CDR1 and CDR2: GTSNPN, SVGIG (reference sequence). This CDR3 has 13 amino acids. The chain's CDR3 is CAWSEDSNQPQHF. In DNA form, the CDR3 reads TGTGCCTGGAGTGAGGATAGCAATCAGCCCCAGCATTTT.

The rearrangement uses TRBV6-1 and TRBJ2-2; TRBD2 aligns across 8 bases. Germline V gene sequence: CDR1 MNHNS, CDR2 SASEGT. This CDR3 contains 16 residues. The V segment lost 2 bases and the J segment 3 bases; nucleotides outside the gene matches: 5. The DNA of the CDR3 is TGTGCCAGCAGTGAAAGACGAGCGGGGGACACCGGGGAGCTGTTTTTT. This encodes CASSERRAGDTGELFF.

This clone was observed a handful of times. This sequence joins TRBV11-1 and TRBJ2-5, with 9 nucleotides matching TRBD2. This CDR3 is built from 13 residues. Germline CDR1 is SGHAT and CDR2 is FQDESV (reference sequence). V was clipped by 5 bases and J by 3 bases; unmatched bases: 1. CDR3 amino acids: CASSAGGKETQYF. The CDR3 DNA reads as TGTGCCAGCAGCGCGGGGGGGAAAGAGACCCAGTACTTC.

This sequence joins TRBV6-5 and TRBJ1-1; 8 bases line up with TRBD1. J lost 1 base, V lost 7 bases, and 8 bases had no gene match. The CDR3 spans 15 residues. Germline V gene sequence: CDR1 MNHEY, CDR2 SVGAGI. The CDR3: CASTTGVRRNTEAFF. The DNA for the CDR3 is TGTGCCAGCACGACAGGGGTGAGGAGGAACACTGAAGCTTTCTTT.

The rearrangement links TRBV12-5 to TRBJ2-1; D assignment may be TRBD1 or TRBD2 (6 bases each). CDR3 length equals 12 residues. V shed 9 bases and J shed 6 bases, with 12 bases lying between them. CDR1 is LGHNT, CDR2 FRNRAP, per germline. DNA for the CDR3: TGTGCTAGCCTAGAGGGGGGCAATGAGCAGTTCTTC. This sequence encodes CASLEGGNEQFF. Combining the CDR3 with reference TRBV12-5 and TRBJ2-1 gives the whole variable domain DARVTQTPRHKVTEMGQEVTMRCQPILGHNTVFWYRQTMMQGLELLAYFRNRAPLDDSGMPKDRFSAEMPDATLATLKIQPSEPRDSAVYFCASLEGGNEQFFGPGTRLTVL.

This clone was detected once. The junction departs from the called germline gene at one end, perhaps through a read error. The rearrangement uses TRBV7-2 and TRBJ2-7; 9 positions match TRBD2. CDR1 is SGHTA and CDR2 is FQGNSA in the germline V gene. The CDR3 loop spans 14 amino acids. CDR3 nucleotide sequence: TGTGCCAGCGGCTTTACTAGCGGGTCCTACGAGCAGTACTTC. Protein product: CASGFTSGSYEQYF.

V usage is TRBV11-2 and J usage is TRBJ2-3; 11 nucleotides line up with TRBD2. Germline assignment: CDR1 SGHAT and CDR2 FQNNGV. The CDR3 consists of 16 residues. V lost 4 bases, J lost 1 base, and 4 bases stayed unmatched. The CDR3 here is CASSWIAGGGTDTQYF. In DNA, the CDR3 is TGTGCCAGCAGCTGGATAGCGGGGGGGGGCACAGATACGCAGTATTTT.

The gene calls are TRBV15 and TRBJ2-1; 10 nucleotides line up with TRBD1. V shed 5 bases, J shed 7 bases, and the junction held 8 bases outside the gene matches. Germline CDR1 is LNHNV and CDR2 is YYDKDF (reference sequence). The CDR3 has 15 amino acids. CDR3 protein: CATSSDRGRRNEQFF. The CDR3 nucleotides are TGTGCCACCAGCTCTGACAGGGGGCGCAGGAATGAGCAGTTCTTC.

The CDR3 is CASSPAQNTGELFF. CDR3 nucleotide sequence: TGTGCCAGCTCACCAGCCCAGAACACCGGGGAGCTGTTTTTT. The gene calls are TRBV18 and TRBJ2-2; no reliable D call. CDR1 is KGHSH, CDR2 LQKENI, per germline. The V gene lost 2 bases and the J gene lost 1 base, with 5 bases spanning the gap. The length of the CDR3 is 14 residues.

The V and J genes are TRBV5-6 and TRBJ2-3; 7 bases agree with TRBD1. The germline V gene has CDR1 SGHDT and CDR2 YYEEEE. With 0 bases clipped from V and 2 bases from J, the junction kept 3 bases outside the gene matches. The CDR3 runs 15 residues. CDR3: CASSLEGAYTDTQYF. The CDR3 nucleotides read TGTGCCAGCAGCTTGGAGGGGGCCTACACAGATACGCAGTATTTT.